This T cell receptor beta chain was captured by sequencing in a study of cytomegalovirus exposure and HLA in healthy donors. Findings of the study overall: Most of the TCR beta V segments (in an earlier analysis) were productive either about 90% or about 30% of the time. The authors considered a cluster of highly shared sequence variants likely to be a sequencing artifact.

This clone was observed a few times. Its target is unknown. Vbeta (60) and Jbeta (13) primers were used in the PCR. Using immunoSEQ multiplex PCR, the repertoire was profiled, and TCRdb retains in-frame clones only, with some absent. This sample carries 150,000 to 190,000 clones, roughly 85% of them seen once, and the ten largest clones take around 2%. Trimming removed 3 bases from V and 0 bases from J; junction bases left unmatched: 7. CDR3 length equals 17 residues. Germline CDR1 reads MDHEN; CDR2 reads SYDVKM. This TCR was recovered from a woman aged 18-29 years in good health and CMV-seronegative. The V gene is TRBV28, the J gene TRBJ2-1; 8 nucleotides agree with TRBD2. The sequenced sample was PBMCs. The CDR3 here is CASSFDGTRYSYNEQFF. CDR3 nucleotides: TGTGCCAGCAGTTTTGACGGGACTAGGTACTCCTACAATGAGCAGTTCTTC. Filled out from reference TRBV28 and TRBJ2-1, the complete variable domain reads DVKVTQSSRYLVKRTGEKVFLECVQDMDHENMFWYRQDPGLGLRLIYFSYDVKMKEKGDIPEGYSVSREKKERFSLILESASTNQTSMYLCASSFDGTRYSYNEQFFGPGTRLTVL.